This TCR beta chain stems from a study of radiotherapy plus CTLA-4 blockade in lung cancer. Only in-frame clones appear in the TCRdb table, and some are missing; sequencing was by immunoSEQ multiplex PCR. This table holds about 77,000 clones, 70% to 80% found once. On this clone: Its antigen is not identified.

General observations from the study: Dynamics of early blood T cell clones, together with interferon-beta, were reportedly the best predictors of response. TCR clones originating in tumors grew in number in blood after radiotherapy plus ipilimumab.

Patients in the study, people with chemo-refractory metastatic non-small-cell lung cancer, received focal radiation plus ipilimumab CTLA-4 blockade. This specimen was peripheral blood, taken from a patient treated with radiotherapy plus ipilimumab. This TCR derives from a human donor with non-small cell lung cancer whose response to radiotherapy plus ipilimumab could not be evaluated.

As DNA, the CDR3 is TGCGCCAGCAGCTTGGATTGGGGCGTAAATGAGCAGTTCTTC. It translates to CASSLDWGVNEQFF. The rearrangement uses TRBV5-1 and TRBJ2-1, with D tentatively TRBD1 (5 bases). CDR3 length: 14 amino acids. Germline V lookup: CDR1 SGHRS, CDR2 YFSETQ. The ends were cut back, 0 bases at V and 7 bases at J, with 11 bases in the middle.